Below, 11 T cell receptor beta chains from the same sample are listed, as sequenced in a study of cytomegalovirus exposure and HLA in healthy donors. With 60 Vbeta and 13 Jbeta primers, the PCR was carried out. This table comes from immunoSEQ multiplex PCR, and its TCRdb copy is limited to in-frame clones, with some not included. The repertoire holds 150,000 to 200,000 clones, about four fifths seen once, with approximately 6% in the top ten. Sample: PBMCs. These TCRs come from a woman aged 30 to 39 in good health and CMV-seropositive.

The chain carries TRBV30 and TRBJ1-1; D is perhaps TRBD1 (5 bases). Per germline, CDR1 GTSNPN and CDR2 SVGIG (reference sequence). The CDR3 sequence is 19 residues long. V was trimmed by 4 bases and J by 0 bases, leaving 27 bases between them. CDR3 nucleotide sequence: TGTGCCTGGATTTGTGGGCAGGGAGGCACAGTAGCGCTGAACACTGAAGCTTTCTTT. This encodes CAWICGQGGTVALNTEAFF.

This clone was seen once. The DNA of the CDR3 is TGTGCCAGCAGCTACCCCGCAGGGGATGGCTACACCTTC. The encoded protein is CASSYPAGDGYTF. The V gene is TRBV5-4, the J gene TRBJ1-2; a weak D match, TRBD1 (6 bases). V lost 3 bases and J lost 6, with 12 bases in between. This CDR3 has 13 residues. The V gene's germline CDR1 is SGHNT and CDR2 YYREEE (reference sequence).

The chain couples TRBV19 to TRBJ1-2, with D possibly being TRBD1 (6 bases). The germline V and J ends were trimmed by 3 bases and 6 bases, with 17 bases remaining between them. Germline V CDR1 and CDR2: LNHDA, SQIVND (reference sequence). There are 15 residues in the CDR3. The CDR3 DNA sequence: TGTGCCAGTAGTATCCTCCAACAGGGCGTGCATGGCTACACCTTC. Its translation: CASSILQQGVHGYTF.

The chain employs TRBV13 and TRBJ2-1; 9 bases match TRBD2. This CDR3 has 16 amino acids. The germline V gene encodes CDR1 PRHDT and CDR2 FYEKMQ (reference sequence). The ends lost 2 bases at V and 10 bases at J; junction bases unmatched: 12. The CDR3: CASSLRGLADMDEQFF. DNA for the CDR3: TGTGCCAGCAGCTTAAGGGGACTAGCAGATATGGACGAGCAGTTCTTC.

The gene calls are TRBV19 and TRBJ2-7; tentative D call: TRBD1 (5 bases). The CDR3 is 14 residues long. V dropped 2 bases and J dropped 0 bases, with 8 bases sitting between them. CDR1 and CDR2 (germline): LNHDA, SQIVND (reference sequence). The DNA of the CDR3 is TGTGCCAGTAGTATACAGGGAAGCTCCTACGAGCAGTACTTC. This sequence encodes CASSIQGSSYEQYF.

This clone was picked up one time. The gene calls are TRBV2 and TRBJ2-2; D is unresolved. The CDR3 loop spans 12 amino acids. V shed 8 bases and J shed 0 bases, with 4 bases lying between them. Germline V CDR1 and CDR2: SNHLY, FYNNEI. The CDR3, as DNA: TGTGCCAGCCTAGCGAACACCGGGGAGCTGTTTTTT. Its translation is CASLANTGELFF.

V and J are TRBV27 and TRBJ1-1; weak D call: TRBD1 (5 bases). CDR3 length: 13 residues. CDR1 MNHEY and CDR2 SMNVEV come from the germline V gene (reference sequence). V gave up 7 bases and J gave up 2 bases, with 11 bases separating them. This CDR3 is CASMRGGNTEAFF. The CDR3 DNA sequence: TGTGCCAGCATGAGGGGAGGCAACACTGAAGCTTTCTTT.

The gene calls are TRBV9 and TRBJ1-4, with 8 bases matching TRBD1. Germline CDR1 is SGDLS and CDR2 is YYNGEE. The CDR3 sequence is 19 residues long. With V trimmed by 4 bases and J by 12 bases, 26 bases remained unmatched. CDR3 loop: CASSRPFPGQEGSSAELFF. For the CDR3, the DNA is TGTGCCAGCAGCAGACCATTTCCGGGACAGGAAGGTTCTAGTGCGGAACTGTTTTTT.

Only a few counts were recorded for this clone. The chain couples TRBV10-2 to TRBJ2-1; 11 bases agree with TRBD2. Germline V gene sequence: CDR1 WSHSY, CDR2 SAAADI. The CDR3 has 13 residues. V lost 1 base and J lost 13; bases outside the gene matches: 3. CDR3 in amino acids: CASSEWGLAEQFF. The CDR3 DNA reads TGCGCCAGCAGTGAGTGGGGACTAGCGGAACAGTTCTTC.

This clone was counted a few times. CDR3 in DNA: TGTGCCAGCAGTGAGGGGACAGGGGGCAATGAGCAGTTCTTC. Residues: CASSEGTGGNEQFF. The chain has TRBV6-4 and TRBJ2-1, with 11 nucleotides matching TRBD1. The CDR3 length is 14 residues. The ends lost 3 bases at V and 6 bases at J; junction bases unmatched: 1. CDR1 is MRHNA and CDR2 is SNTAGT in the germline V gene.

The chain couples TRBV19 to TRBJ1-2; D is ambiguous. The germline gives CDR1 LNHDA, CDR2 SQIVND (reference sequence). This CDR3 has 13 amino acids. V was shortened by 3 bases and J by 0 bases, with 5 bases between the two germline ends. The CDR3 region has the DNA TGTGCCAGTAGTATTCCAGCTAACTATGGCTACACCTTC. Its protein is CASSIPANYGYTF.